This T cell receptor (beta chain) emerged from a study of blood T cells in healthy people across ages. The V and J ends lost 6 bases and 3 bases, in that order; junction bases with no gene match: 11. The CDR3 contains 16 residues. Germline CDR1 reads DFQATT; CDR2 reads SNEGSKA (reference sequence). This clonotype was seen a few times. A sample-barcoded 5' primer and a J-beta primer mix were used in a second PCR of about 6 to 12 cycles. MiXCR, applied by TCRdb to the 5' RACE reads, yields one record per CDR3 protein. The repertoire holds around 1.5 million distinct CDR3 sequences, with 30% to 40% as singletons.

This sequence originates from a woman in her twenties or thirties in good health. What was sequenced was blood. The rearrangement links TRBV20-1 to TRBJ2-3; 11 bases line up with TRBD2. The CDR3 bases are TGCAGTGCGCGACATAGCGGGGGGGTAGAAACAGATACGCAGTATTTT. Its protein is CSARHSGGVETDTQYF.